The 8 T cell receptor beta chains below were found in one sample sequenced in a study of T cell clonotyping in hematopoietic cell transplantation. Time point reported: recipient sample about 28 days before transplant, after cytoreduction. Libraries were prepared by immunoSEQ multiplex PCR; TCRdb keeps only in-frame clonotypes and omits some of them. The table records some 76,000 clones, 90% to 96% of them present only once. Material: peripheral blood mononuclear cells, obtained before stem cell transplant. The receptors were sampled from a woman in her forties or fifties with acute myeloid leukemia. Some clones in this sample may be carry-over from other donors' samples.

This clone was observed a single time. The chain is built from TRBV19 and TRBJ1-1, with a possible D match to TRBD1 (5 bases). CDR1 and CDR2 from the germline V gene are LNHDA and SQIVND (reference sequence). Trimming left V 6 bases short and J 7 bases short, with 18 bases between. This CDR3 has 14 amino acids. The chain's CDR3 is CASSPGSGANEAFF. Written as DNA, the CDR3 is TGTGCCAGTAGCCCCGGGAGTGGGGCGAATGAAGCTTTCTTT.

The chain couples TRBV5-6 to TRBJ2-5, with D maybe TRBD1 (5 bases). The length of the CDR3 is 12 residues. Trimming left V 4 bases short and J 5 bases short, with 9 bases between. Germline assignment: CDR1 SGHDT and CDR2 YYEEEE. CDR3 amino acids: CASSPGHETQYF. The CDR3 DNA follows: TGTGCCAGCAGCCCAGGGCACGAGACCCAGTACTTC. The whole variable domain, filled in from reference TRBV5-6 and TRBJ2-5, reads DAGVTQSPTHLIKTRGQQVTLRCSPKSGHDTVSWYQQALGQGPQFIFQYYEEEERQRGNFPDRFSGHQFPNYSSELNVNALLLGDSALYLCASSPGHETQYFGPGTRLLVL.

The rearrangement uses TRBV7-8 and TRBJ1-2; D is perhaps TRBD1 (5 bases). The CDR3 contains 13 residues. Trimming removed 3 bases from V and 7 bases from J, with 12 bases in between. Per germline, CDR1 SGHVS and CDR2 FQNEAQ. The CDR3 spells CASSFSGFSGYTF. CDR3 DNA: TGTGCCAGCAGCTTCTCAGGGTTCTCTGGCTACACCTTC.

The chain uses TRBV11-2 and TRBJ2-7; 7 bases are a match to TRBD1. The junction had 7 bases not matched to a gene; V was cut back by 1 base and J by 1 base. The CDR3 is 16 residues long. Looked up from germline, CDR1 is SGHAT and CDR2 is FQNNGV. The CDR3, as DNA: TGTGCCAGCAGCTTAGGAGCAGGACAGGTATCCTACGAGCAGTACTTC. Translation gives CASSLGAGQVSYEQYF.

This chain connects TRBV19 to TRBJ1-2, with 8 bases lining up with TRBD1. CDR1 LNHDA and CDR2 SQIVND come from the germline V gene (reference sequence). This CDR3 has 15 residues. With V trimmed by 9 bases and J by 5 bases, 14 bases remained unmatched. In DNA form, the CDR3 reads TGTGCCAGCTTTGATCCCAGGGGGCTTTATTATGGCTACACCTTC. It encodes CASFDPRGLYYGYTF.

The V and J genes are TRBV4-1 and TRBJ2-7; perhaps TRBD2 as D (6 bases). V was shortened by 0 bases and J by 5 bases, with 8 bases between the two germline ends. The CDR3 totals 13 residues. Germline values: CDR1 MGHRA, CDR2 YSYEKL. CDR3 DNA sequence: TGCGCCAGCAGCCAAGAAAGGGAGGACGAGCAGTACTTC. Amino acid sequence: CASSQEREDEQYF.

This chain connects TRBV11-3 to TRBJ2-2, with no clear D. This CDR3 is 14 amino acids long. The V gene's germline CDR1 is SGHNT and CDR2 YENEEA. V shed 5 bases and J shed 0 bases, with 7 bases lying between them. The CDR3 sequence is CASSERSNTGELFF. In DNA, the CDR3 is TGTGCCAGCAGCGAGCGCTCGAACACCGGGGAGCTGTTTTTT.

V usage is TRBV29-1 and J usage is TRBJ1-1, with 9 nucleotides matching TRBD1. Germline V gene data show CDR1 as SQVTM and CDR2 as ANQGSEA. The CDR3 loop spans 13 amino acids. The junction had 6 bases not matched to a gene; V was cut back by 6 bases and J by 4 bases. The CDR3 region is CSVPRQGGTEAFF. The CDR3 nucleotides read TGCAGCGTCCCCAGACAGGGGGGCACTGAAGCTTTCTTT.